The entry below gives a single T cell receptor beta chain sequence along with its context. As yet, its antigen is unknown. This sample was included in a study of vaccination and CD4 T cells after COVID-19. Regarding treatment: roughly 11-day PBMC culture with coronavirus spike peptide pools or control peptides (ViraFEST assay). Trimming took off 9 bases at V and 0 bases at J, with 9 bases between the two ends. The CDR3 extends over 14 amino acids. CDR1 and CDR2 (germline): MNHEY, SMNVEV (reference sequence). Sequence data for DNA of cultured CD4+ T cells were generated by the Oncomine TCR Beta short-read assay. One entry per CDR3 protein, called by TCRdb with MiXCR from the PCR reads. The profile covers about 9,700 distinct CDR3 sequences, with under 75% appearing a single time and around a quarter taken by the ten largest.

The sequence was obtained from a human donor who had recovered from COVID-19. Sequenced material: CD4+ T cells from blood, cultured in vitro. This sequence joins TRBV27 and TRBJ1-6; no clear D. The CDR3 nucleotides read TGTGCCAGTTGCGGCAACTCCTATAATTCACCCCTCCACTTT. Translated, it gives CASCGNSYNSPLHF.